These T cell receptor beta chains were read from a single sample in a study of blood T cell repertoires in COVID-19. The method was immunoSEQ multiplex PCR; TCRdb's version includes in-frame clones alone and lacks a portion of them. The repertoire consists of fewer than 25,000 clones, with over 85% occurring once and the leading ten covering approximately 8.4%. Sequencing was done on a sample of peripheral blood. Receptor source: a human donor in a cohort sampled during active COVID-19. The conserved cysteine and the conserved F or W are not part of the CDR3 here. Each record gives: V gene, CDR3 length, clone size, J gene, CDR3 protein. Where a row states a size, it is once, few, many or the class of an expanded clone; other rows omit it.

TRBV29-1	11	.	TRBJ1-1	SASSGQGTEAF
TRBV7-9	12	once	TRBJ1-2	ASSLEEGSYGYT
TRBV7-3	14	.	TRBJ2-2	ASSLRGTTNTGELF
TRBV5-4	9	.	TRBJ1-1	ASSGFYEAF
TRBV19	13	.	TRBJ2-3	ASSIPASSTDTQY
TRBV30	12	.	TRBJ1-6	AWSYAGDNSPLH
TRBV11-3	14	.	TRBJ2-2	ASSPRDRVNTGELF
TRBV5-1	12	.	TRBJ2-5	ASSPGQYQETQY
TRBV24-1	13	.	TRBJ2-3	ATSDTRLGTDTQY
TRBV24-1	15	.	TRBJ2-5	ATSPAGLAGEKETQY
TRBV29-1	10	.	TRBJ2-7	SVEIATYEQY
TRBV7-9	12	.	TRBJ2-3	ASSPSTSTDTQY
TRBV28	14	.	TRBJ2-2	ASSLIGGSGTGELF
TRBV11-2	12	once	TRBJ2-5	ASSPDGNGETQY
TRBV5-1	13	.	TRBJ1-1	ASSLQDRRGTEAF
TRBV10-1	13	.	TRBJ1-1	ASSESTGGATEAF
TRBV6-6	12	few	TRBJ1-2	ASNRDSEDYGYT
TRBV7-6	13	.	TRBJ2-3	ASSLAGGAGDTQY